This T cell receptor beta chain was captured by sequencing in a study of Ad26.COV2.S vaccination and SARS-CoV-2 variants. Regarding the study as a whole: Following vaccination, spike-specific CD8+ and CD4+ T cell responses reportedly exhibited substantial breadth.

This table comes from immunoSEQ multiplex PCR, and its TCRdb copy is limited to in-frame clones, with some not included. Altogether under 550,000 clones are present, roughly 90% being singletons, with the ten largest covering less than 15%. The treatment here: some 20 received Ad26.COV2.S at low or high dose, single or two shots; roughly five received placebo; per-sample allocation not given. On day 63 after the first injection, vaccine and placebo recipients gave samples. CDR1 and CDR2 (germline): KGHSH, LQKENI. The ends lost 6 bases at V and 5 bases at J; junction bases unmatched: 7. The CDR3 length is 17 residues. About this clone itself: Antigen unknown.

The V call is TRBV18, the J call TRBJ2-2; 15 bases align to TRBD2. The receptor comes from a person between 18 and 65 years old who received the Ad26.COV2.S COVID-19 vaccine or a placebo. Material: peripheral blood, obtained in a trial of Ad26.COV2.S vaccine versus placebo. CDR3 bases: TGTGCCAGCTCCCGACCGGGACTAGCGGGAGGAACCGGGGAGCTGTTTTTT. Residues: CASSRPGLAGGTGELFF.